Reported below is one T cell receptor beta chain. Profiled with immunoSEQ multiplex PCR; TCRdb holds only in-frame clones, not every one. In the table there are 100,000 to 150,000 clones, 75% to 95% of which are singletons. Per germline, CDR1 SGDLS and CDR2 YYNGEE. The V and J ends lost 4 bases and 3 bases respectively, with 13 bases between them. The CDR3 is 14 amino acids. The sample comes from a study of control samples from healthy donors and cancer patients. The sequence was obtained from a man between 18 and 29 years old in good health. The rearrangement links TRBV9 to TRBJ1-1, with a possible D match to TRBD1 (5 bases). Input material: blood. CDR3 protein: CASSILTGDTEAFF. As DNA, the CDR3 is TGTGCCAGCAGCATACTCACAGGTGACACTGAAGCTTTCTTT.